This TCR beta chain emerged from a study of blood T cell repertoires in COVID-19. Whole-study context: The United States, Italy and Spain were the sources of the acute and convalescent COVID-19 samples. The cDNA or gDNA used as material had been derived from T cells, B-cell-depleted T cells, or PBMCs.

The CDR3 runs to 16 residues. Germline V CDR1 and CDR2: LNHNV, YYDKDF (reference sequence). The ends were cut back, 5 bases at V and 2 bases at J, with 16 bases in the middle. In the authors' methods: For nucleated cells, counts were estimated from reference gene primer amplification. The data were produced by immunoSEQ multiplex PCR, yet TCRdb's version contains in-frame clones alone and is incomplete. V, J and clone size reflect that table, while D and trimming were determined from the DNA. Of tens of thousands of clones in the sample, roughly 90% were seen once. The sequencing input was peripheral blood. The chain couples TRBV15 to TRBJ1-5; tentative D call: TRBD1 (5 bases). The sequence came from a woman of 80 years or more with active COVID-19. CDR3 DNA: TGTGCCACCAGCCCCCCGGACAAGAGCGGCAATCAGCCCCAGCATTTT. Translated: CATSPPDKSGNQPQHF. The full variable domain, its missing parts supplied by reference TRBV15 and TRBJ1-5, is DAMVIQNPRYQVTQFGKPVTLSCSQTLNHNVMYWYQQKSSQAPKLLFHYYDKDFNNEADTPDNFQSRRPNTSFCFLDIRSPGLGDTAMYLCATSPPDKSGNQPQHFGDGTRLSIL.